This T cell receptor beta chain derives from a study of T cells in Graves' hyperthyroidism and ophthalmopathy (dated by TCRdb to about 2019). As for the study more broadly: Peripheral blood samples were taken at the time of initial diagnosis, prior to any treatment. To identify distinguishing TCR V-J signatures, a discovery cohort of 100 patients was used, comprising approximately 40 with Graves' ophthalmopathy and 57 with stable Graves' hyperthyroidism. An independent validation cohort of around 20 hyperthyroidism patients and 17 patients who later progressed to ophthalmopathy tested prospective prediction of ophthalmopathy. The roughly 100 discovery patients were randomly split 7:3 into training and test sets. Thyroid tissue and blood T-cell repertoires from over 5 Graves' hyperthyroidism patients were also compared in the study. Following sampling, methimazole starting at 30 mg daily was given to hyperthyroidism patients, and high-dose intravenous methylprednisolone was given to ophthalmopathy patients. The paper describes TCR Vbeta CDR3 sequencing of around 140 peripheral blood samples, made up of some 40 ophthalmopathy patients, around 73 hyperthyroidism patients and about 17 progressor patients. The paper as a whole reports these results and caveats: A model built on a 13 V-J signature distinguished ophthalmopathy from stable hyperthyroidism, reaching 85% to 90% sensitivity and about 81% specificity in cross-validation and 80%/75% in testing. Most expanded thyroid clonotypes (frequency above 0.001) were also detected in blood, suggesting blood repertoires may reflect thyroid immune responses. In validation, progression to ophthalmopathy was predicted by the model with 70.59% sensitivity and around 75% specificity, a median of approximately 7.1 months before onset. Sample size was not statistically predetermined, and blinding of investigators to group allocation was not performed.

A patient counted as having stable Graves' hyperthyroidism if no progression to ophthalmopathy occurred over 18 months of follow-up. The hyperthyroidism patients were between 18 and 65 years old and newly diagnosed, with a disease duration of less than 2 months. Patients with uncontrolled infections, other autoimmune diseases, pregnancy or lactation were excluded. Clinical symptoms, serum thyroxine and TRAb, thyroid ultrasound, and orbital computed tomography formed the basis for the diagnoses. PBMCs were separated from roughly 10 ml of fresh peripheral blood using Ficoll-Paque density gradient centrifugation. Total RNA was extracted with Trizol reagent, and quality was checked on an Agilent 2100 Bioanalyzer. TCR beta CDR3 regions were amplified from RNA transcripts. For the first round of RT-PCR on the TCR CDR3, the HTBI primer set was used together with the Qiagen OneStep RT-PCR kit. A second multiplex PCR round built the libraries, followed by size selection and purification. Paired-end sequencing of the libraries was performed with 100 bp reads on an Illumina HiSeq2000. The authors processed their data as follows. Raw data were processed with SOAPnuke, discarding reads with adapters, uncalled bases, mean Phred below 15, or no exact constant-primer or identifier match. COPE v1.2.5 was used to merge high-quality paired reads, and clonotypes were defined as unique nucleotide sequences. MiTCR v1.1 was used to align clonotypes to the IMGT TRBV, TRBD and TRBJ reference segments. The analysis included only V-J combinations with a frequency above 0.0001, which together covered approximately 99% of the repertoires. A TCS score was defined as the ratio of F50 (clonal expansion) to E x V (chaos), with BLOSUM62-based TCRdist applied between CDR3 peptides within each V-J. Welch's t-statistics and random forest reduced roughly 530 V-J features to fewer than 15, which were used in a naive Bayes classifier (R e1071). Using fastp trimming at Q25 and MiXCR clonotype assembly, TCRdb reanalyzed the public sequencing data and kept in-frame beta chains. Rows with a matching CDR3 protein are joined into one entry that keeps the most common DNA and genes. TCRdb assigned the V and J calls; the authors' analysis was not used. This sample holds about 560,000 distinct CDR3 sequences; over 15% were observed only once. The ten largest make up around 18% of the sample.

This clonotype has only a few counts. Its antigen remains undetermined. Possible read error: a much larger clone is one base away. The clonotype comes from a woman younger than 30 with Graves' hyperthyroidism. Sequencing was carried out using blood.

The nucleotide sequence reads TGTGCCAGCAGTGACAGTAAGGGGGCAGGTACGCAGTATTTT. Its product reads: CASSDSKGAGTQYF. The sequence joins TRBV2 to TRBJ2-3, with 7 bases aligning to TRBD1. Taken from cysteine to phenylalanine, the CDR3 has 14 residues. This entry keeps only the CDR3 DNA: 42 bases, framed from base 1. V is cut back by 3 bases and J by 8 bases, with 8 bases in the junction unmatched. Sequences SNHLY (CDR1) and FYNNEI (CDR2) are obtained from the germline V gene.